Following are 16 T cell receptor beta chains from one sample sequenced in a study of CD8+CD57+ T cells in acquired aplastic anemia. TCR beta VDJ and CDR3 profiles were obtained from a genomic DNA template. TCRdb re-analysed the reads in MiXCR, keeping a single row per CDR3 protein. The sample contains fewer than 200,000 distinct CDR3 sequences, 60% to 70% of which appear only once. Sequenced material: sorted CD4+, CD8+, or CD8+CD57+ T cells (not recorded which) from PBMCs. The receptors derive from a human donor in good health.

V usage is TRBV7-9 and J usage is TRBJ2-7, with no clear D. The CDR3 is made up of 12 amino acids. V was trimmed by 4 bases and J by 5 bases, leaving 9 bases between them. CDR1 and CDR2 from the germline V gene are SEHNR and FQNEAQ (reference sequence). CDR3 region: CASSSPDHEQYF. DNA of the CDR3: TGTGCCAGCAGCTCCCCCGACCACGAGCAGTACTTC. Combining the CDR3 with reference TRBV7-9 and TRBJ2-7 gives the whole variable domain DTGVSQNPRHKITKRGQNVTFRCDPISEHNRLYWYRQTLGQGPEFLTYFQNEAQLEKSRLLSDRFSAERPKGSFSTLEIQRTEQGDSAMYLCASSSPDHEQYFGPGTRLTVT.

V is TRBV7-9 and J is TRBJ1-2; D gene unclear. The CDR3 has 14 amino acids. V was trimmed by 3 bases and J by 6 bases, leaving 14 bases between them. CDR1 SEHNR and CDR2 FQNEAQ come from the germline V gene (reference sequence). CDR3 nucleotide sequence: TGTGCCAGCAGCTTTGCAGAGTCAAACCATGGCTACACCTTC. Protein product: CASSFAESNHGYTF.

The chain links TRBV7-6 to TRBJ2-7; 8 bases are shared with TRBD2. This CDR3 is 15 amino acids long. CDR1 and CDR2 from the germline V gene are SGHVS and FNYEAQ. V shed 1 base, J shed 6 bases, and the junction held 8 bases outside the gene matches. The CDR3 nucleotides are TGTGCCAGCAGCTTAGGGCTAGCGGGCAAAGGCGAGCAGTACTTC. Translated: CASSLGLAGKGEQYF.

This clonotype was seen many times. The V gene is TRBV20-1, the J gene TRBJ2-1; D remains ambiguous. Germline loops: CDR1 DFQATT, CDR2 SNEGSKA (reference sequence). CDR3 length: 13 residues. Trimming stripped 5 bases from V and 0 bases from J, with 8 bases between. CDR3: CSAHKSSYNEQFF. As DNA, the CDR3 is TGCAGTGCTCACAAAAGCTCCTACAATGAGCAGTTCTTC.

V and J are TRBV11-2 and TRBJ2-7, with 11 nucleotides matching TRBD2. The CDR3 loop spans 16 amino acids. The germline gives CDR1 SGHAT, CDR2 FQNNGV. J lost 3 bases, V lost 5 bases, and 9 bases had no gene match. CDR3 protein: CASSPMGLAVIYEQYF. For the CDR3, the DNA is TGTGCCAGCAGCCCCATGGGACTAGCGGTGATCTACGAGCAGTACTTC.

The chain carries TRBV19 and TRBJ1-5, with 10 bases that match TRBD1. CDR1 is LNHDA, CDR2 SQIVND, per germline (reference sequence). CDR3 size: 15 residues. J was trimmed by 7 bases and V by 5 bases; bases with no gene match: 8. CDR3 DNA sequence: TGTGCCAGTAGTTCAGGGACAGGGGTCGAACAGCCCCAGCATTTT. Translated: CASSSGTGVEQPQHF.

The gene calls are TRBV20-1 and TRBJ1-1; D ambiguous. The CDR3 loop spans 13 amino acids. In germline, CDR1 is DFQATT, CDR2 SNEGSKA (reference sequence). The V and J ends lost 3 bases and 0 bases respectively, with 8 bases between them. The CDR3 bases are TGCAGTGCTAGTAGGACGGTGAACACTGAAGCTTTCTTT. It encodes CSASRTVNTEAFF.

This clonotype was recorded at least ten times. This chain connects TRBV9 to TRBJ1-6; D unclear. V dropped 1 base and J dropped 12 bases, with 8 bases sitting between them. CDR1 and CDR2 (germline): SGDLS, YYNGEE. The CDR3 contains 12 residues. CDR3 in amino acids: CASSVSGKPLHF. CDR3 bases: TGTGCCAGCAGCGTATCCGGGAAACCCCTCCACTTT.

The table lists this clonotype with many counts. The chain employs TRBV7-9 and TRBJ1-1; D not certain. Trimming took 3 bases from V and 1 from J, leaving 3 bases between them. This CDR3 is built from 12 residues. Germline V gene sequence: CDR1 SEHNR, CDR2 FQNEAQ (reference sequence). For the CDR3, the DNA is TGTGCCAGCAGCTTCGGGAACACTGAAGCTTTCTTT. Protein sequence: CASSFGNTEAFF.

The CDR3: CSVRGGEAYEQYF. DNA for the CDR3: TGCAGCGTTCGTGGAGGGGAAGCCTACGAGCAGTACTTC. The rearrangement uses TRBV29-1 and TRBJ2-7; possible D gene TRBD2, 6 bases. The V end was cut by 5 bases, the J end by 2 bases, with 13 bases between. The CDR3 is made up of 13 amino acids. Germline V gene data show CDR1 as SQVTM and CDR2 as ANQGSEA.

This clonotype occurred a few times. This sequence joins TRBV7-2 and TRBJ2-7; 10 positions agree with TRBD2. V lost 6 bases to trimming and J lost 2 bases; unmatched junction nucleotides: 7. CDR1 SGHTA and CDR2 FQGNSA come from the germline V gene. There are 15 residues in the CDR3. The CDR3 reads CASSSSGGAAYEQYF. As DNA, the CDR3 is TGTGCCAGCAGTTCTAGCGGGGGCGCGGCCTACGAGCAGTACTTC.

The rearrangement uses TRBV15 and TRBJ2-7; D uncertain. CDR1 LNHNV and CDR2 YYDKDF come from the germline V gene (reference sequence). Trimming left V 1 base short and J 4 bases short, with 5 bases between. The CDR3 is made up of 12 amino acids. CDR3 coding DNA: TGTGCCACCAGCAGAGTAGGGTACGAGCAGTACTTC. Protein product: CATSRVGYEQYF.

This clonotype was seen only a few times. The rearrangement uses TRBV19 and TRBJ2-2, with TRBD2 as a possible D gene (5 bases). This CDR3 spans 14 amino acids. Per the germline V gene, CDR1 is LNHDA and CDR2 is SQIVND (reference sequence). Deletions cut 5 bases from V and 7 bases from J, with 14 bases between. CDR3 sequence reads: CASSEGLGLGELFF. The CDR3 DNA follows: TGTGCCAGTAGTGAGGGCCTTGGTCTCGGGGAGCTGTTTTTT.

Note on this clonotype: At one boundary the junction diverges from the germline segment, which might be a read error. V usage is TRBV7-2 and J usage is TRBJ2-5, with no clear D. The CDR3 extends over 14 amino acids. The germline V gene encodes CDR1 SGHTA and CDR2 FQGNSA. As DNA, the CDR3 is TGTGCCAGCAGCCCCCGGCGGACCCAAGAGGCCCAGTACTTC. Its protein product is CASSPRRTQEAQYF.

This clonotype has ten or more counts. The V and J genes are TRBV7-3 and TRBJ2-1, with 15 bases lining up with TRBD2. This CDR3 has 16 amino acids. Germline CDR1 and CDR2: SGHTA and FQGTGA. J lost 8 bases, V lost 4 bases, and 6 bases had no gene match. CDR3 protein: CASSSGLAGGGDEQFF. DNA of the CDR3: TGTGCCAGCAGCTCGGGACTAGCGGGAGGTGGAGATGAGCAGTTCTTC. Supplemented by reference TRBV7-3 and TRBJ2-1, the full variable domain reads GAGVSQTPSNKVTEKGKYVELRCDPISGHTALYWYRQSLGQGPEFLIYFQGTGAADDSGLPNDRFFAVRPEGSVSTLKIQRTERGDSAVYLCASSSGLAGGGDEQFFGPGTRLTVL.

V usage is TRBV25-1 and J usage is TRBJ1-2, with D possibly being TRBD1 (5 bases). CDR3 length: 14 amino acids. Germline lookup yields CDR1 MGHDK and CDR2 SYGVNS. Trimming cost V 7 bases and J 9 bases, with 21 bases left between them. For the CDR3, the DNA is TGTGCCAGCACATCCGGGGGTTATTCTAGAAGCTACACCTTC. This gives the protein CASTSGGYSRSYTF.